These 6 T cell receptor beta chains were all obtained from the same sample, sequenced in a study of blood T cell repertoires in COVID-19. TCRdb's copy holds only in-frame clones and misses some; the assay was immunoSEQ multiplex PCR. The sample has 220,000 or so clones, under 90% seen once; the top ten hold nearly 20%. Sequencing was done on a sample of peripheral blood. The receptors originated from a man aged 30-40 years with active or convalescent COVID-19.

This chain uses TRBV7-9 with TRBJ1-1; 7 positions match TRBD1. Germline V gene data show CDR1 as SEHNR and CDR2 as FQNEAQ (reference sequence). V was clipped by 6 bases and J by 0 bases; unmatched bases: 4. This CDR3 spans 14 amino acids. CDR3 DNA sequence: TGTGCCAGCAGACGAGGACAGGTGAACACTGAAGCTTTCTTT. Encoded protein: CASRRGQVNTEAFF.

This chain uses TRBV29-1 with TRBJ1-4; tentatively, D is TRBD1 (6 bases). CDR3 length: 11 residues. Trimming removed 8 bases at V and 5 bases at J, with 9 bases between. Germline values: CDR1 SQVTM, CDR2 ANQGSEA. The CDR3 DNA follows: TGCAGCTATGGACAGAATGAAAAACTGTTTTTT. Its translation: CSYGQNEKLFF.

The rearrangement joins TRBV29-1 to TRBJ2-3; possible D gene TRBD2, 6 bases. The CDR3 is 15 amino acids. V gave up 1 base and J gave up 2 bases, with 13 bases separating them. The germline V gene encodes CDR1 SQVTM and CDR2 ANQGSEA. CDR3 DNA sequence: TGCAGCGTTGAAGGCCACCGGGGGATCACAGATACGCAGTATTTT. Its translation: CSVEGHRGITDTQYF.

The V gene is TRBV29-1, the J gene TRBJ2-2; 10 bases fit TRBD2. CDR1 SQVTM and CDR2 ANQGSEA come from the germline V gene. This CDR3 has 13 amino acids. With 6 bases clipped from V and 5 bases from J, the junction kept 3 bases outside the gene matches. The CDR3 protein is CSVLAGVTGELFF. CDR3 DNA: TGCAGCGTCCTAGCGGGAGTGACCGGGGAGCTGTTTTTT.

This clone showed up many times. The V and J genes are TRBV6-5 and TRBJ2-3, with D maybe TRBD2 (5 bases). The V end was cut by 5 bases, the J end by 4 bases, with 10 bases between. CDR1 and CDR2 from the germline V gene are MNHEY and SVGAGI. This CDR3 comprises 13 residues. In DNA form, the CDR3 reads TGTGCCAGCAGTCGCGGGCGGCCAGATACGCAGTATTTT. This codes for CASSRGRPDTQYF.

This chain links TRBV4-1 with TRBJ1-5; D is perhaps TRBD1 (6 bases). Germline V CDR1 and CDR2: MGHRA, YSYEKL. V was trimmed by 1 base and J by 2 bases, leaving 18 bases between them. The CDR3 is 18 residues long. The CDR3 protein is CASSQAGARYSGNQPQHF. CDR3 sequence (DNA): TGCGCCAGCAGCCAAGCAGGGGCGAGGTATAGTGGCAATCAGCCCCAGCATTTT.